This T cell receptor beta chain was identified in a study of T cells after yellow fever vaccination. Study in general: The authors prepared low-cell-number fractions using SMART-Seq v4 Ultra Low Input.

General observations from the study: Subsequent booster samples again held most clones from primary vaccination (more than 95% CD4, approximately 86% CD8). The study noted that FACS-sorted repertoires could contain abundant clonotypes contaminating from the bulk population.

This clonotype was seen at least ten times. Its matching antigen is unknown. In making TCR cDNA, 5'RACE template switching added a universal primer site and UMIs to it. TCRdb reanalysed the 5' RACE reads using MiXCR and keeps one entry per CDR3 protein. This table holds under 150,000 distinct CDR3 sequences, roughly 8% found once. This material consisted of CD4+ T cells sorted from PBMCs, taken 5 days after the yellow fever booster vaccination. The receptor was isolated from a man younger than 40 who received the YFV17D yellow fever vaccine.

The CDR3 sequence: CAWQRDSKGSDTQYF. The CDR3 DNA sequence: TGTGCCTGGCAACGGGACAGCAAGGGCTCGGATACGCAGTATTTT. The chain is built from TRBV30 and TRBJ2-3; 7 nucleotides agree with TRBD1. CDR3 length: 15 residues. Germline V gives CDR1 GTSNPN, CDR2 SVGIG (reference sequence). J was trimmed by 6 bases and V by 5 bases; bases with no gene match: 14.